A single TCR beta chain is shown here with its context. The antigen is undetermined. Generation of TCR beta libraries used UMI-labeled 5' RACE. Reprocessing the 5' RACE reads, TCRdb reports a single entry for every CDR3 protein and omits DNA. Its clone listing holds about 6,700 distinct CDR3 sequences. The germline CDR1 and CDR2 sequences are SGHRS and YFSETQ. This CDR3 contains 13 residues. These data come from a study of human CD8 memory T cell subsets. Study conclusions and caveats: Sequencing was limited to the T cell receptor beta chain. There was only minimal overlap between the repertoires of stem-like memory and precursor exhausted T cells. There were indications from Chao1 estimates that stem-like memory T cells were more diverse than precursor exhausted T cells.

Cells that were CCR7+ PD-1- TIGIT- were defined as the stem-like memory CD8+ T cell population, referred to as TSTEM. The chain employs TRBV5-1 and TRBJ2-7. The receptor was isolated from a human donor in good health. Sequenced material: CD8+ stem-like memory T cells (TSCM and TCM) sorted from PBMCs. Subset reported: stem-like memory CD8 T cells (TSTEM), CCR7+ PD-1- TIGIT-. This chain's CDR3 is CASSLAFGYEQYF. Complete variable domain (other parts from reference TRBV5-1 and TRBJ2-7): KAGVTQTPRYLIKTRGQQVTLSCSPISGHRSVSWYQQTPGQGLQFLFEYFSETQRNKGNFPGRFSGRQFSNSRSEMNVSTLELGDSALYLCASSLAFGYEQYFGPGTRLTVT.